This T cell receptor beta chain was observed in a study of blood T cell repertoires in COVID-19. Germline V lookup: CDR1 PRHDT, CDR2 FYEKMQ (reference sequence). V lost 5 bases, J lost 5 bases, and 26 bases stayed unmatched. This CDR3 contains 22 residues. The repertoire was sequenced with immunoSEQ multiplex PCR; TCRdb's copy has only in-frame clones and lacks some. The sample lists 200,000 to 250,000 clones, around 90% occurring once. This clonotype originated in a man aged 45-65 years who had been exposed to COVID-19. The rearrangement joins TRBV13 to TRBJ2-1, with TRBD2 matching 11 bases. The sample comprised PBMCs or T cells enriched from blood (not recorded which). The CDR3 spells CASSPPGTGFVLAGDPHNEQFF. The CDR3 DNA is TGTGCCAGCAGCCCCCCCGGGACAGGGTTCGTACTAGCGGGAGATCCCCACAATGAGCAGTTCTTC.